The following is a TCR beta chain sequence with its context. Its antigen is not known. Each case's diagnosis was confirmed by two pathologists on H&E. The repertoire was sequenced with immunoSEQ multiplex PCR; TCRdb's copy has only in-frame clones and lacks some. This sample carries roughly 15,000 clones, about 85% of them seen once, and the ten largest clones take approximately 2.8%. The source of the sample is a study of immune evolution from preneoplasia to lung adenocarcinoma. Whole-study findings and limits: From normal lung to invasive adenocarcinoma, top clone frequencies appeared to decrease.

The CDR3 contains 12 residues. Germline V gene sequence: CDR1 MNHEY, CDR2 SVGAGI. Trimming stripped 7 bases from V and 11 bases from J, with 17 bases between. This receptor was identified in a donor of 70 years or more with lung adenocarcinoma. Source material: FFPE lung adenocarcinoma in situ tissue. The chain uses TRBV6-5 and TRBJ1-2, with D perhaps TRBD1 (5 bases). The DNA of the CDR3 is TGTGCCAGCAAGGACGTTGTGGGGGGTTACACCTTC. This encodes CASKDVVGGYTF.